This TCR beta chain was sequenced in a study of patients with pleural tuberculosis. One entry per CDR3 protein results from TCRdb running MiXCR on the reads. The sample holds some 48,000 distinct CDR3 sequences, under 8.5% seen once. This clonotype was picked up many times. A junction end diverges from the germline sequence, so it may reflect a read error. The CDR3 extends over 13 amino acids. Germline CDR1 reads SSHAT; CDR2 reads FNYEAQ (reference sequence). This clonotype was obtained from a human donor with pleural tuberculosis. The chain couples TRBV7-7 to TRBJ1-1; D gene uncertain. The CDR3 region has the DNA TGTGCTAGCAGCTTAGAATCCGGCACTGAAGCTTTCTTT. It translates to CASSLESGTEAFF.